A selection of T cell receptor beta chains follows, all from one sample in a study of cytomegalovirus exposure and HLA in healthy donors. Profiled with immunoSEQ multiplex PCR; TCRdb holds only in-frame clones, not every one. Among 85,000 to 100,000 clones listed, approximately 80% were seen once. The specimen sequenced was PBMCs. The origin of the receptors is a woman aged 55-69 years in good health and CMV-seronegative. Both conserved end residues are part of each CDR3. D genes are given only for firm matches. Clone size is shown for a subset of rows, as once, few, many or a class of expanded clone.

13 | TRBJ1-1 | NA | TRBV28 | NA | CASSPGRNTEAFF | TGTGCCAGCAGCCCAGGCAGGAACACTGAAGCTTTCTTT
12 | TRBJ1-2 | NA | TRBV2 | NA | CASSEEFSGYTF | TGTGCCAGCAGTGAAGAGTTCAGTGGCTACACCTTC
16 | TRBJ1-5 | TRBD1 | TRBV10-3 | NA | CAISLTGTGGNQPQHF | TGTGCCATCAGCCTGACCGGGACAGGGGGCAATCAGCCCCAGCATTTT
17 | TRBJ2-7 | TRBD2 | TRBV5-4 | NA | CASSPPPGSGGSYEQYF | TGTGCCAGCAGCCCCCCCCCTGGTAGCGGGGGTTCCTACGAGCAGTACTTC
14 | TRBJ2-3 | TRBD1 | TRBV30 | NA | CAWSVTGVQDTQYF | TGTGCCTGGAGTGTGACAGGGGTTCAAGATACGCAGTATTTT
16 | TRBJ1-6 | NA | TRBV7-2 | NA | CASSSPGHTENSPLHF | TGTGCCAGCAGCTCTCCGGGACACACAGAAAATTCACCCCTCCACTTT
12 | TRBJ2-2 | NA | TRBV28 | NA | CASTENTGELFF | TGTGCCAGCACAGAAAACACCGGGGAGCTGTTTTTT
13 | TRBJ1-5 | NA | TRBV19 | NA | CASSAVAPRPQHF | TGTGCCAGTAGCGCAGTGGCTCCCCGGCCCCAGCATTTT
16 | TRBJ2-3 | TRBD1 | TRBV4-3 | NA | CASSLQRTGDTDTQYF | TGCGCCAGCAGCCTCCAAAGGACAGGGGACACAGATACGCAGTATTTT
14 | TRBJ1-1 | NA | TRBV5-6 | NA | CASSLARQDTEAFF | TGTGCCAGCAGCTTGGCCCGACAGGACACTGAAGCTTTCTTT
15 | TRBJ2-1 | NA | TRBV7-2 | NA | CASSMAGPSYNEQFF | TGTGCCAGCAGCATGGCAGGTCCCTCCTACAATGAGCAGTTCTTC
13 | TRBJ2-7 | NA | TRBV10-3 | NA | CAISDGVSYEQYF | TGTGCCATCAGTGACGGAGTGTCCTACGAGCAGTACTTC
14 | TRBJ1-5 | TRBD1 | TRBV19 | NA | CASSAGQDGQPQHF | TGTGCCAGTAGTGCAGGACAGGACGGTCAGCCCCAGCATTTT
15 | TRBJ2-1 | TRBD1 | TRBV5-6 | NA | CASSWDRLVHNEQFF | TGTGCCAGCAGCTGGGACAGGCTGGTTCACAATGAGCAGTTCTTC
16 | TRBJ2-5 | NA | TRBV7-9 | once | CASSSTDRGNQETQYF | TGTGCCAGCAGCTCGACGGACAGAGGTAACCAAGAGACCCAGTACTTC
13 | TRBJ2-7 | NA | TRBV29-1 | NA | CSARLVGTYEQYF | TGCAGCGCCAGACTAGTGGGGACCTACGAGCAGTACTTC
16 | TRBJ1-2 | TRBD1 | TRBV7-9 | NA | CASSFRGPGANYGYTF | TGTGCCAGCAGCTTCAGGGGGCCGGGGGCTAACTATGGCTACACCTTC
19 | TRBJ2-2 | TRBD2 | TRBV5-4 | NA | CASSSLGTSGAEDTGELFF | TGTGCCAGCAGCTCCCTTGGGACTAGCGGAGCGGAGGACACCGGGGAGCTGTTTTTT
15 | TRBJ1-5 | TRBD1 | TRBV30 | NA | CAWSVSGTGFQPQHF | TGTGCCTGGAGTGTAAGCGGGACAGGGTTTCAGCCCCAGCATTTT
17 | TRBJ2-3 | NA | TRBV6-1 | NA | CASSEGSGGSTPDTQYF | TGTGCCAGCAGTGAAGGGAGTGGGGGGAGCACCCCAGATACGCAGTATTTT
13 | TRBJ2-1 | TRBD1 | TRBV6-6 | few | CASRKQGANEQFF | TGTGCCAGCAGAAAACAGGGGGCGAATGAGCAGTTCTTC
15 | TRBJ1-5 | NA | TRBV5-5 | few | CASSLEGTSNQPQHF | TGTGCCAGCAGCTTAGAGGGAACGAGCAATCAGCCCCAGCATTTT
12 | TRBJ1-5 | NA | TRBV1 | NA | CTSLNRYQPQHF | TGCACCAGCCTTAACAGGTATCAGCCCCAGCATTTT
16 | TRBJ1-4 | NA | TRBV5-5 | NA | CASSSQGGTTNEKLFF | TGTGCCAGCAGCTCCCAGGGAGGGACAACTAATGAAAAACTGTTTTTT
13 | TRBJ1-1 | TRBD1 | TRBV30 | NA | CACTRGENTEAFF | TGTGCCTGCACCAGGGGGGAGAACACTGAAGCTTTCTTT
13 | TRBJ1-6 | NA | TRBV5-1 | few | CASRPGLNSPLHF | TGCGCCAGCAGGCCGGGACTTAATTCACCCCTCCACTTT
14 | TRBJ2-7 | TRBD1 | TRBV6-5 | NA | CASTPGQDYYEQYF | TGTGCCAGCACCCCGGGACAGGATTACTACGAGCAGTACTTC
11 | TRBJ2-5 | NA | TRBV28 | once | CASSLRETQYF | TGTGCCAGCAGCCTCAGAGAGACCCAGTACTTC
12 | TRBJ2-7 | NA | TRBV27 | NA | CASLGQNGEQYF | TGTGCCAGCTTAGGACAAAATGGGGAGCAGTACTTC
14 | TRBJ1-4 | NA | TRBV5-6 | NA | CASSLAGGREKLFF | TGTGCCAGCAGCTTGGCCGGGGGGAGGGAAAAACTGTTTTTT